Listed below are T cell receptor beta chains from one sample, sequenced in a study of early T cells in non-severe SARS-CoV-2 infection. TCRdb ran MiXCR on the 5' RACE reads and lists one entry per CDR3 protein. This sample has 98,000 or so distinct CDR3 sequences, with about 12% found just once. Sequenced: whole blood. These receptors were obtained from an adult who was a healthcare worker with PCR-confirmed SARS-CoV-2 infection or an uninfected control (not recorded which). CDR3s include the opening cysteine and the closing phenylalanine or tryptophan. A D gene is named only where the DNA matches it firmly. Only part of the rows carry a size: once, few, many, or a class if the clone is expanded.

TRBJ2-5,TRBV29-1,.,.,CSVEDRDETQYF
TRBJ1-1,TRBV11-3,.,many,CASSLLDGTEAFF
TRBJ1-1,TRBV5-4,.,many,CASSPRTRGEGTEAFF
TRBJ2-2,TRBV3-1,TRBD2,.,CASSQFPSGGTHTGELFF
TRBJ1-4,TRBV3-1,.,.,CASSQANEKLFF
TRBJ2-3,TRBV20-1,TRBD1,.,CSAGDRATDTQYF
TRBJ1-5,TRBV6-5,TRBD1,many,CASRTGDQPQHF
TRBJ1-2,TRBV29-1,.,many,CSVAGEGQLPLFF
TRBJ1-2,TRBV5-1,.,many,CASSLDGQTNYGYTF
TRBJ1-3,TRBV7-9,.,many,CASSLDSRNPGNTIYF
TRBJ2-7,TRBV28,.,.,CASSSPGQGSSYEQYF
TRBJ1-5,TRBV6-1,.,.,CASAGALSNQPQHF
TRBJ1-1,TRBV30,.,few,CAWSLWGRPNTEAFF
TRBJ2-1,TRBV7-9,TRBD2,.,CASSRQLAGGIYNEQFF
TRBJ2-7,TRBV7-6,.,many,CASSLRPASYEQYF
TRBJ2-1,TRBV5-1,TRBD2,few,CASSPQTSGRQFF
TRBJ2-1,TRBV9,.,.,CASSVSSISYNEQFF
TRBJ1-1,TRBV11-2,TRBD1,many,CASSSGTGGTEAFF
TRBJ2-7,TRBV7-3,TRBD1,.,CARTGPKGEQYF
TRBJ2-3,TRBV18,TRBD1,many,CASSPVQGQDTQYF
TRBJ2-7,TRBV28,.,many,CATQGPNSYEQYF
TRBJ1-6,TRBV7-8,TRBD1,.,CASSLAGQGGSPLHF
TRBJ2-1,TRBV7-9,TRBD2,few,CASSILLAGKRNEQFF
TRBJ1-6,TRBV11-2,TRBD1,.,CASTDPPSGQGYNSPLHF
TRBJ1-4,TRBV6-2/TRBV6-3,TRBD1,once,CASRLQGATNEKLFF
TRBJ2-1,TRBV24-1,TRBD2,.,CATSDPTLAGVTNEQFF
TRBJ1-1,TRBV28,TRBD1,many,CATTGDTEAFF
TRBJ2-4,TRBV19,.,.,CASSIDGGVAKNIQYF
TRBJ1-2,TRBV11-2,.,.,CASSVFTGNYGYTF
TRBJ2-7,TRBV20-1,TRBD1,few,CSARGQGGFYEQYF
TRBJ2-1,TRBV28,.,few,CASTGTLTSNEQFF